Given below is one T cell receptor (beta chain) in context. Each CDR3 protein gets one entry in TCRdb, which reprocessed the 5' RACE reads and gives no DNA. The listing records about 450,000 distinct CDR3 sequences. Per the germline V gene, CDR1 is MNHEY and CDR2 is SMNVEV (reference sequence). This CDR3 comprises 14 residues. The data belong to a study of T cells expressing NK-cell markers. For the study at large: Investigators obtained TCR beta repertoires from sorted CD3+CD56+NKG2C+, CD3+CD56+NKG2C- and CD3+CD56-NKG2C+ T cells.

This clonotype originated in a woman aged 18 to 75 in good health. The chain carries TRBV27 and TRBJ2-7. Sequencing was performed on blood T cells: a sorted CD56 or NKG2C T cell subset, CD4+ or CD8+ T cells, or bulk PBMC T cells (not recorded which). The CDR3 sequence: CASSLFGLPHEQYF.